A selection of T cell receptor beta chains follows, all from one sample in a study of T cells in Graves' hyperthyroidism and ophthalmopathy. Using its own MiXCR run on the multiplex PCR reads, TCRdb lists one record per CDR3 protein. Among about 400,000 distinct CDR3 sequences listed, 15% to 19% were seen once. Sequencing was performed on blood. Receptors originate from a woman younger than 30 with Graves' hyperthyroidism that later progressed to Graves' ophthalmopathy. CDR3s include the opening cysteine and the closing phenylalanine or tryptophan. Not every row has a clone size; where given, it reads once, few, many or a size class.

j_gene	abundance	v_gene	CDR3aa
TRBJ2-3	many	TRBV20-1	CSATDRATDTQYF
TRBJ2-6	NA	TRBV5-4	CASSLWGTLSGANVLTF
TRBJ2-1	many	TRBV12-3/TRBV12-4	CASSLARNRVQFF
TRBJ2-7	few	TRBV7-9	CASSPGRSGSGPYEQYF
TRBJ1-5	NA	TRBV20-1	CSARDPWGGGPNQPQHF
TRBJ1-4	NA	TRBV9	CASSETSGGSEKLFF
TRBJ2-2	NA	TRBV20-1	CSARDMRGGNTGELFF
TRBJ1-1	many	TRBV2	CASGGEGNTEAFF
TRBJ1-5	many	TRBV28	CASSFGVGEGNQPQHF
TRBJ2-2	NA	TRBV6-4	CASSEGASTGELFF
TRBJ2-3	few	TRBV28	CASSFIGADTQYF
TRBJ2-7	many	TRBV27	CASSLYKTGGHEQYF
TRBJ2-1	many	TRBV7-2	CASSLGYLPNEQFF
TRBJ2-7	many	TRBV20-1	CSALSTGSYEQYF
TRBJ1-2	few	TRBV4-1	CASSQDGQQYGYTF
TRBJ2-1	many	TRBV18	CASSPPWGLADEQFF
TRBJ1-1	NA	TRBV10-3	CAISPNGGRNTEAFF
TRBJ1-2	few	TRBV7-2	CASSFSGINYGYTF
TRBJ2-3	many	TRBV27	CASSLSVAQSTDTQYF
TRBJ2-7	NA	TRBV28	CASTQGGSYEQYF
TRBJ2-5	NA	TRBV6-5	CASSYSVAGASSETQYF
TRBJ2-1	many	TRBV7-2	CASSFSGSYNEQFF
TRBJ2-1	many	TRBV4-3	CASSQSRVSYNEQFF
TRBJ1-2	many	TRBV28	CASREGGNYGYTF
TRBJ2-1	many	TRBV30	CAWSVFWFRGPSSNEQFF
TRBJ2-1	NA	TRBV27	CASSLSETSLFF
TRBJ1-6	NA	TRBV27	CASRLGGTRNNSPHHF